The rows below give T cell receptor beta chains drawn from one sample of a study of blood T cell repertoires in COVID-19. Method: immunoSEQ multiplex PCR; TCRdb's copy keeps in-frame clones and lacks some. Of about 270,000 clones listed, more than 75% were seen once; the top ten hold over 5.5%. Sequencing was carried out using peripheral blood. These receptors all come from a woman older than 75 with COVID-19, enrolled during active disease. Each CDR3 is given with its conserved first and last residue. D genes are given only for firm matches. The size field is filled for only some rows; it gives once, few, many or a size class.

j_gene,v_gene,d_gene,abundance,CDR3nt,CDR3aa
TRBJ1-3,TRBV9,TRBD1,NA,TGTGCCAGCAGCGTAATGGCAGGGGGATTCGGTGGAAACACCATATATTTT,CASSVMAGGFGGNTIYF
TRBJ1-2,TRBV11-2,NA,NA,TGTGCCAGCAGCCCTATCGGGGGGGGCTATGGCTACACCTTC,CASSPIGGGYGYTF
TRBJ1-1,TRBV3-1/TRBV3-2,TRBD1,NA,TGTGCCAGCAGCCCCCAGGACAGGGGGAACACTGAAGCTTTCTTT,CASSPQDRGNTEAFF
TRBJ1-5,TRBV11-2,NA,NA,TGTGCCAGCAGCCTGACAGTCAATCAGCCCCAGCATTTT,CASSLTVNQPQHF
TRBJ1-4,TRBV30,NA,once,TGTGCCTGGAGTCCAGCTAGGACCTCAAGCGGTGAAAAACTGTTTTTT,CAWSPARTSSGEKLFF
TRBJ1-1,TRBV11-2,NA,NA,TGTGCCAGCGCGGACTGGAGGAACACTGAAGCTTTCTTT,CASADWRNTEAFF
TRBJ2-1,TRBV7-2,TRBD2,NA,TGTGCCAGCAGCCCTTCGAGCGGGAGTTACAATGAGCAGTTCTTC,CASSPSSGSYNEQFF
TRBJ1-6,TRBV7-9,TRBD1,few,TGTGCCAGCAGCTCCACAGGGGGCTTCCATTCACCCCTCCACTTT,CASSSTGGFHSPLHF
TRBJ1-1,TRBV5-4,TRBD1,NA,TGTGCCAGCAGGACAGGGAGAACTGAAGCTTTCTTT,CASRTGRTEAFF
TRBJ2-3,TRBV6-1,TRBD2,NA,TGTGCCAGCAGTGAAAGACCGGGACTAGCGGGGGCGGAGGGCACAGATACGCAGTATTTT,CASSERPGLAGAEGTDTQYF
TRBJ1-1,TRBV4-1,NA,NA,TGCGCCAGCAGCCAAGAGGGCAGCAACGCTTTCTTT,CASSQEGSNAFF
TRBJ2-2,TRBV28,NA,NA,TGTGCCAGCAGTACGACAGGGAACACCGGGGAGCTGTTTTTT,CASSTTGNTGELFF
TRBJ1-2,TRBV5-4,NA,NA,TGTGCCAGCAGTAAAGTGGGAGGTGGCTACACCTTC,CASSKVGGGYTF
TRBJ2-2,TRBV9,TRBD2,NA,TGTGCCAGCAGCGCTAGACTAGCGGGGGAGTCGAGGACCGGGGAGCTGTTTTTT,CASSARLAGESRTGELFF
TRBJ1-5,TRBV28,TRBD1,NA,TGTGCCAGCAGTTTGGGACAGAAGGGGAAGGGGAGCAATCAGCCCCAGCATTTT,CASSLGQKGKGSNQPQHF
TRBJ1-4,TRBV10-3,NA,NA,TGTGCCATCAGTGCAGGCCAGAAGGATGAAAAACTGTTTTTT,CAISAGQKDEKLFF
TRBJ1-6,TRBV7-2,NA,NA,TGTGCCAGCAGCCCGAACCCGCAGACCCTCCACTTT,CASSPNPQTLHF